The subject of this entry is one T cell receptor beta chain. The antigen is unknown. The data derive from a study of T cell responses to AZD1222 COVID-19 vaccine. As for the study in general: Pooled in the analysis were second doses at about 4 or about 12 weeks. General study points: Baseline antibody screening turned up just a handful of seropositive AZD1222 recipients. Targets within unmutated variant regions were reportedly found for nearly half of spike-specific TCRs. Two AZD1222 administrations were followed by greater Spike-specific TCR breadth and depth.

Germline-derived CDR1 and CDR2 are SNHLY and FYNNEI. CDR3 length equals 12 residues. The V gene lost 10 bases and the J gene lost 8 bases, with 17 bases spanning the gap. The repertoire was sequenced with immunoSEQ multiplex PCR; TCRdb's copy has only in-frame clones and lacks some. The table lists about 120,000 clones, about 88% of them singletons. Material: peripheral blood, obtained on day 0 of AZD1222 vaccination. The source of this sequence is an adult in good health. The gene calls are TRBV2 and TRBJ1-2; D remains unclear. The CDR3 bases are TGTGCCATTCTAGGGTGGTCAAGAGGCTACACCTTC. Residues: CAILGWSRGYTF. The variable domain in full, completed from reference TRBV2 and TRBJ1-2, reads EPEVTQTPSHQVTQMGQEVILRCVPISNHLYFYWYRQILGQKVEFLVSFYNNEISEKSEIFDDQFSVERPDGSNFTLKIRSTKLEDSAMYFCAILGWSRGYTFGSGTRLTVV.